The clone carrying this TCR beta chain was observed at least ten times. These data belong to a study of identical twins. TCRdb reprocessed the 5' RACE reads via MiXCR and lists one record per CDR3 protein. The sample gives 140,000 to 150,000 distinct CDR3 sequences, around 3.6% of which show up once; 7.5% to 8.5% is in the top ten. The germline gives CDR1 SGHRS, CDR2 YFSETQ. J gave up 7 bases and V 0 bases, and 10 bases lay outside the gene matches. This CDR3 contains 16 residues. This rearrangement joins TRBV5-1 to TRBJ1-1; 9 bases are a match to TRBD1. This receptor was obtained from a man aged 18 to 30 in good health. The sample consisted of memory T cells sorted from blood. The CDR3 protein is CASSLAIGTGLNEAFF. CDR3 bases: TGCGCCAGCAGCTTGGCCATCGGGACAGGGCTGAATGAAGCTTTCTTT.